This entry lists 17 T cell receptor beta chains sequenced from one sample in a study of blood T cell repertoires in COVID-19. The data were produced by immunoSEQ multiplex PCR, yet TCRdb's version contains in-frame clones alone and is incomplete. Among roughly 66,000 clones listed, 84% were seen once. Material for sequencing was peripheral blood. The receptors were gathered from a woman aged 55-70 years with acute or convalescent COVID-19.

This rearrangement joins TRBV27 to TRBJ2-6; TRBD2 matches 8 bases. Germline-derived CDR1 and CDR2 are MNHEY and SMNVEV (reference sequence). This CDR3 is 16 amino acids long. V lost 2 bases and J lost 2; bases outside the gene matches: 2. The CDR3 reads CASSLTGGTGANVLTF. The CDR3 DNA follows: TGTGCCAGCAGTTTAACGGGGGGGACTGGGGCCAACGTCCTGACTTTC.

The chain is built from TRBV4-1 and TRBJ2-7, with D maybe TRBD2 (5 bases). The CDR3 extends over 13 amino acids. Trimming left V 1 base short and J 4 bases short, with 8 bases between. Per germline, CDR1 MGHRA and CDR2 YSYEKL. The CDR3 DNA reads TGCGCCAGCAGCCAAGTGATAGCGTACGAGCAGTACTTC. As protein: CASSQVIAYEQYF.

J is TRBJ2-1 and V is TRBV24-1, with a weak D call TRBD2 (6 bases). The CDR3 is 15 residues long. Germline lookup yields CDR1 KGHDR and CDR2 SFDVKD. V lost 1 base to trimming and J lost 8 bases, with 14 bases between them. The CDR3 region is CATSDLPSASHEQFF. DNA of the CDR3: TGTGCCACCAGTGATTTACCTAGCGCTTCTCATGAGCAGTTCTTC.

A remark on this clone: The sample holds other DNA sequences that translate to the same CDR3. This chain uses TRBV10-3 with TRBJ1-2; D may be TRBD1 (5 bases). Germline assignment: CDR1 ENHRY and CDR2 SYGVKD. The V end lost 0 bases, the J end lost 6 bases, and 11 bases lay between the germline ends. The CDR3 is 14 amino acids. The CDR3 reads CAISESGGLDGYTF. CDR3 bases: TGTGCCATCAGTGAGTCTGGGGGGTTGGATGGCTACACCTTC.

This rearrangement joins TRBV5-1 to TRBJ2-3, with D possibly matching TRBD2 (6 bases). Germline CDR1 and CDR2: SGHRS and YFSETQ. The CDR3 covers 14 residues. Trimming removed 4 bases at V and 5 bases at J, with 14 bases between. CDR3 in DNA: TGCGCCAGCAGCCCGGGACTCTTGGGAGATACGCAGTATTTT. The encoded protein is CASSPGLLGDTQYF. The entire variable domain, with the rest obtained from reference TRBV5-1 and TRBJ2-3, is as follows: KAGVTQTPRYLIKTRGQQVTLSCSPISGHRSVSWYQQTPGQGLQFLFEYFSETQRNKGNFPGRFSGRQFSNSRSEMNVSTLELGDSALYLCASSPGLLGDTQYFGPGTRLTVL.

The chain employs TRBV29-1 and TRBJ1-2; no clear D. The CDR3 has 11 amino acids. Trimming cost V 3 bases and J 1 base, with 3 bases left between them. The germline CDR1 and CDR2 sequences are SQVTM and ANQGSEA. The CDR3: CSVDSNYGYTF. CDR3 coding DNA: TGCAGCGTTGACAGTAACTATGGCTACACCTTC.

The V gene is TRBV6-6, the J gene TRBJ2-7; D is possibly TRBD2 (6 bases). There are 12 residues in the CDR3. The V and J ends lost 7 bases and 2 bases respectively, with 9 bases between them. In germline, CDR1 is MNHNY, CDR2 SVGAGI (reference sequence). The CDR3 region has the DNA TGTGCCAGCACGGGGACTGCCTACGAGCAGTACTTC. It codes for CASTGTAYEQYF.

The V and J genes are TRBV19 and TRBJ2-4; TRBD2 is a possible D gene (7 bases). This CDR3 is built from 14 residues. Germline V gene lookup returns CDR1 LNHDA and CDR2 SQIVND (reference sequence). Trimming pared 5 bases from V and 6 bases from J, leaving 14 bases between. The CDR3 is CASSSRGEGNIQYF. The DNA of the CDR3 is TGTGCCAGTAGTTCAAGGGGGGAGGGAAACATTCAGTACTTC.

The chain uses TRBV2 and TRBJ1-3; D not certain. The CDR3 consists of 14 residues. The germline gives CDR1 SNHLY, CDR2 FYNNEI. V was trimmed by 7 bases and J by 1 base, leaving 11 bases between them. Here the CDR3 reads CASMPRVSGNTIYF. The CDR3, as DNA: TGTGCCAGCATGCCTCGAGTATCTGGAAACACCATATATTTT.

This chain links TRBV28 with TRBJ2-5; 7 bases line up with TRBD1. Germline CDR1 MDHEN, CDR2 SYDVKM. The V and J ends lost 6 bases and 2 bases, in that order; junction bases with no gene match: 6. The CDR3 covers 14 residues. In DNA, the CDR3 is TGTGCCAGCAGACCCCACAGGGGTCAAGAGACCCAGTACTTC. Its protein is CASRPHRGQETQYF.

The chain links TRBV5-1 to TRBJ1-3; unclear D gene. CDR3 length equals 16 residues. V was shortened by 5 bases and J by 0 bases, with 15 bases between the two germline ends. Looked up from germline, CDR1 is SGHRS and CDR2 is YFSETQ. CDR3 residues: CASREGGAISGNTIYF. CDR3 sequence (DNA): TGCGCCAGCAGAGAAGGCGGCGCAATCTCTGGAAACACCATATATTTT.

CDR3 bases: TGTGCCAGCAGCTTGGACAGGATCCCCCTCTATGGCTACACCTTC. Amino acids: CASSLDRIPLYGYTF. This chain connects TRBV5-5 to TRBJ1-2, with a tentative D call TRBD1 (5 bases). The V gene's germline CDR1 is SGHKS and CDR2 YYEKEE (reference sequence). CDR3 length: 15 residues. V gave up 0 bases and J gave up 4 bases, with 13 bases separating them.

The chain joins TRBV12-3 or TRBV12-4 to TRBJ1-1; D perhaps matches TRBD1 (5 bases). Trimming cost V 3 bases and J 4 bases, with 6 bases left between them. CDR3 size: 12 residues. CDR3 DNA: TGTGCCAGCAGTTTTACAGGCACTGAAGCTTTCTTT. Translating it yields CASSFTGTEAFF.

The V gene is TRBV14, the J gene TRBJ2-1, with 9 bases identical to TRBD1. Germline V gene data show CDR1 as SGHDN and CDR2 as FVKESK. This CDR3 comprises 14 residues. V trimming: 4 bases; J trimming: 8 bases; junction bases outside the gene matches: 6. In DNA, the CDR3 is TGTGCCAGCAGCCCGGGACAGGGCGTCGATGAGCAGTTCTTC. Protein: CASSPGQGVDEQFF.

The chain links TRBV7-9 to TRBJ2-2, with 15 bases aligning to TRBD2. Per the germline V gene, CDR1 is SEHNR and CDR2 is FQNEAQ (reference sequence). The J segment lost 1 base and the V segment lost 5 bases, leaving 8 bases of the junction unmatched. This CDR3 region has 19 residues. CDR3 nucleotide sequence: TGTGCCAGCAGCATCTCCGGGACTAGCGGGGGGAAGAACACCGGGGAGCTGTTTTTT. It is translated as CASSISGTSGGKNTGELFF.

The rearrangement joins TRBV24-1 to TRBJ1-5; D unclear. The CDR3 has 14 amino acids. Germline CDR1 is KGHDR and CDR2 is SFDVKD. V lost 1 base and J lost 5, with 8 bases in between. This chain's CDR3 is CATSDFREDQPQHF. The CDR3 nucleotides read TGTGCCACCAGTGATTTTAGGGAGGATCAGCCCCAGCATTTT.

V usage is TRBV5-1 and J usage is TRBJ1-2; D might be TRBD1 (5 bases). The CDR3 has 16 amino acids. The ends were cut back, 0 bases at V and 6 bases at J, with 18 bases in the middle. In germline, CDR1 is SGHRS, CDR2 YFSETQ. CDR3 sequence: CASSLGAGSFGDGYTF. CDR3 in DNA: TGCGCCAGCAGCTTGGGGGCAGGGTCCTTTGGAGATGGCTACACCTTC.